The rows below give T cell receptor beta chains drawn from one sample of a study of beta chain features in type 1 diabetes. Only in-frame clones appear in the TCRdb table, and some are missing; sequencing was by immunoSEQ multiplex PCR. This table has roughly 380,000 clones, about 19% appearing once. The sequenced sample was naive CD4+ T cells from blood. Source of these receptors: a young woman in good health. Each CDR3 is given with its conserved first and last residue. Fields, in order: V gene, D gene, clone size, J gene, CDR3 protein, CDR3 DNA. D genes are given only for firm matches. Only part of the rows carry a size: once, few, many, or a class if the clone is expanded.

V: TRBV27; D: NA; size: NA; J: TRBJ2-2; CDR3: CASSPWTSNTGELFF; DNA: TGTGCCAGCAGTCCCTGGACTTCGAACACCGGGGAGCTGTTTTTT
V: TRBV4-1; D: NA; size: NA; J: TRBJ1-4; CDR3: CASSYLTVATNEKLFF; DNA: TGCGCCAGCAGCTATTTGACTGTTGCAACTAATGAAAAACTGTTTTTT
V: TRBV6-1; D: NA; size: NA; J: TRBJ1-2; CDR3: CASSDQWGYTF; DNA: TGTGCCAGCAGTGACCAGTGGGGCTACACCTTC
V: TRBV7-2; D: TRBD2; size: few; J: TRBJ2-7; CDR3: CASSLVAGGHEQYF; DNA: TGTGCCAGCAGCTTAGTAGCGGGAGGCCACGAGCAGTACTTC
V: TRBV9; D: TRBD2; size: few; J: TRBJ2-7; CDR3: CASSVGTSGSNEQYF; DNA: TGTGCCAGCAGCGTGGGGACTAGCGGGAGTAACGAGCAGTACTTC
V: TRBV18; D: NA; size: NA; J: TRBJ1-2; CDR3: CASSPLRQEYGYTF; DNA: TGTGCCAGCTCACCCCTTCGACAGGAATATGGCTACACCTTC
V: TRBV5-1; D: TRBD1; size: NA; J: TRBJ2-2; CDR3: CASSFRQGTGELFF; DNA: TGCGCCAGCAGCTTCCGACAGGGCACCGGGGAGCTGTTTTTT
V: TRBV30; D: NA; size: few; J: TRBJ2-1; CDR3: CAWTPTGNNEQFF; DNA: TGTGCCTGGACCCCAACCGGGAACAATGAGCAGTTCTTC
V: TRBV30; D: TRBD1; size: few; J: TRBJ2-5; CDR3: CAWSKTTGGAGETQYF; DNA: TGTGCCTGGAGTAAAACGACAGGGGGCGCAGGAGAGACCCAGTACTTC
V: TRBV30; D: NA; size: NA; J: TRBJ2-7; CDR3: CAWSVRTAGEQYF; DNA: TGTGCCTGGAGTGTACGAACGGCAGGGGAACAGTACTTC
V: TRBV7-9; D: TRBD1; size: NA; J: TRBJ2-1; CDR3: CASSHGQGEFF; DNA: TGTGCCAGCAGTCATGGACAGGGAGAGTTCTTC
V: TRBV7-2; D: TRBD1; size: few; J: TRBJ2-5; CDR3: CASILGQGASETQYF; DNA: TGTGCCAGCATCCTTGGACAGGGGGCTTCGGAGACCCAGTACTTC
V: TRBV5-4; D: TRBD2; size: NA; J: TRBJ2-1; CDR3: CASSSGGTTYNEQFF; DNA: TGTGCCAGCAGCAGTGGTGGGACTACCTACAATGAGCAGTTCTTC
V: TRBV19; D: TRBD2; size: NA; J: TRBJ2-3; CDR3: CASSIALAGGLTDTQYF; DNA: TGTGCCAGTAGTATAGCGCTAGCGGGAGGCCTCACAGATACGCAGTATTTT
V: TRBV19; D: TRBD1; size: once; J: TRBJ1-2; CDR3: CASRRTGSNYGYTF; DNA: TGTGCCAGTAGAAGGACAGGTTCTAACTATGGCTACACCTTC
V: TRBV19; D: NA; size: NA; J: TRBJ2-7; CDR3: CASSIGGNYEQYF; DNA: TGTGCCAGTAGTATAGGAGGGAACTACGAGCAGTACTTC
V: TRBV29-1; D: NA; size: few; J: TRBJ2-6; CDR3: CSATGQTSSGANVLTF; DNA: TGCAGCGCGACGGGACAGACTAGCTCTGGGGCCAACGTCCTGACTTTC
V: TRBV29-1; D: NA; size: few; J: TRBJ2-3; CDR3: CSVEKSMQYF; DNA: TGCAGCGTTGAAAAATCTATGCAGTATTTT
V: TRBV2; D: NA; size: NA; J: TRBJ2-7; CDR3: CASERARGNEQYF; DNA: TGTGCCAGCGAGCGCGCAAGGGGTAACGAGCAGTACTTC
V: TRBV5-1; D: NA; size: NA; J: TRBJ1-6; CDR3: CASSLYREGSPLHF; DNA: TGCGCCAGCAGCTTGTACAGGGAGGGTTCACCCCTCCACTTT
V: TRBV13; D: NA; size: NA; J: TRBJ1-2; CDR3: CASSPRQSFGGYTF; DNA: TGTGCCAGCAGCCCCCGACAGTCCTTCGGTGGCTACACCTTC
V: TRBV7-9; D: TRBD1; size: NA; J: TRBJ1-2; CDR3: CASSTMAGGTTLYGYTF; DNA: TGTGCCAGCAGTACGATGGCAGGGGGCACTACACTCTATGGCTACACCTTC
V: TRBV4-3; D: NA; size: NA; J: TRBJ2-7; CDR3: CASSQVPGAFYEQYF; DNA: TGCGCCAGCAGCCAAGTCCCAGGGGCTTTCTACGAGCAGTACTTC
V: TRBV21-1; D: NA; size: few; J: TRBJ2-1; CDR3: CASSTLAGVGNEQFF; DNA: TGTGCCAGCAGCACACTAGCGGGAGTAGGTAATGAGCAGTTCTTC
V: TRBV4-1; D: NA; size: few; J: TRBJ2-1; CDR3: CASSQDLSGEQFF; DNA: TGCGCCAGCAGCCAAGATCTGAGCGGTGAGCAGTTCTTC
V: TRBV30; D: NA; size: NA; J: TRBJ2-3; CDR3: CAWSVGGTDTQYF; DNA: TGTGCCTGGAGTGTTGGAGGGACAGATACGCAGTATTTT
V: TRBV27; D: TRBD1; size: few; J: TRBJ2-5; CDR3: CASSGTGLSEETQYF; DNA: TGTGCCAGCAGCGGGACAGGGTTAAGCGAGGAGACCCAGTACTTC
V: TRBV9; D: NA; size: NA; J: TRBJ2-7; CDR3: CASSVGSQGSEQYF; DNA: TGTGCCAGCAGCGTAGGGTCTCAGGGGAGCGAGCAGTACTTC
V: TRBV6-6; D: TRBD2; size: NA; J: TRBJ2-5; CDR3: CASSSGLAGQETQYF; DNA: TGTGCCAGCAGTTCCGGACTAGCGGGTCAAGAGACCCAGTACTTC
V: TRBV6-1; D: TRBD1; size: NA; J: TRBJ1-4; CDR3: CASSEDRINEKLFF; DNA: TGTGCCAGCAGTGAGGACAGGATTAATGAAAAACTGTTTTTT
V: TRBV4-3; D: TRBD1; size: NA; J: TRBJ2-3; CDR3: CASSQGGTVTDTQYF; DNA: TGCGCCAGCAGCCAAGGAGGGACAGTCACAGATACGCAGTATTTT
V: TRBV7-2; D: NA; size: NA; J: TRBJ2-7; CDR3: CASSPAGNRPYEQYF; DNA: TGTGCCAGCAGCCCGGCGGGTAATCGGCCTTACGAGCAGTACTTC
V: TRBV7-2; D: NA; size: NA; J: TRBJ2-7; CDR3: CASSPSLEIYEQYF; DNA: TGTGCCAGCAGCCCGAGTTTAGAGATCTACGAGCAGTACTTC
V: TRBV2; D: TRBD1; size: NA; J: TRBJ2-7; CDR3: CASTLGQGLYEQYF; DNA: TGTGCCAGCACCCTGGGACAGGGTCTGTACGAGCAGTACTTC
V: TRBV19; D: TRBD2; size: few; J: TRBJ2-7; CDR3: CASSEAGGIHEQYF; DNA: TGTGCCAGTAGTGAAGCGGGGGGCATCCACGAGCAGTACTTC
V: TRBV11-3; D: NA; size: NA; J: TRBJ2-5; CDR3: CASSPGGRETQYF; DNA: TGTGCCAGCAGCCCCGGGGGACGGGAGACCCAGTACTTC
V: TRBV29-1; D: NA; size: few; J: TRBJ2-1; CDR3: CSVSRTFLSYNEQFF; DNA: TGCAGCGTTTCACGGACTTTCCTTTCCTACAATGAGCAGTTCTTC
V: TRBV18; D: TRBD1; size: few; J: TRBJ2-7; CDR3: CASSLRDRRDEQYF; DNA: TGTGCCAGCTCACTCCGGGACAGGAGAGACGAGCAGTACTTC
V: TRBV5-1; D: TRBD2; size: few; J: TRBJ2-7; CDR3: CASSKRGTSGSYEQYF; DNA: TGCGCCAGCAGCAAGAGAGGGACTAGCGGGTCCTACGAGCAGTACTTC
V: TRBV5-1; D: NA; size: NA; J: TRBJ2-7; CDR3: CASSLGPVTYEQYF; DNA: TGCGCCAGCAGCTTGGGCCCGGTCACCTACGAGCAGTACTTC
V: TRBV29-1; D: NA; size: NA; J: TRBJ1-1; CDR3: CSVTNWVF; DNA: TGCAGCGTGACAAACTGGGTCTTT
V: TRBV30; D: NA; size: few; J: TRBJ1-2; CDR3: CAWSVYRGGYTF; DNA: TGTGCCTGGAGTGTATATAGGGGCGGCTACACCTTC
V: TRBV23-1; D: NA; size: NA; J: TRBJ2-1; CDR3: CARTVIFPRGLGNNEQFF; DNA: TGCGCCAGAACCGTCATTTTTCCCAGGGGCCTGGGGAACAATGAGCAGTTCTTC
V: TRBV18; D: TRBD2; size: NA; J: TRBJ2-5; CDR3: CASSPKGLDLQETQYF; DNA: TGTGCCAGCTCACCAAAGGGACTAGACCTACAAGAGACCCAGTACTTC
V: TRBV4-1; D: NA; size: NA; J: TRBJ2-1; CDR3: CASSRRGGAYNEQFF; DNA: TGCGCCAGCAGCCGCCGGGGCGGGGCCTACAATGAGCAGTTCTTC
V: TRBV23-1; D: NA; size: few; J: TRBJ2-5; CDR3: CASSQSRLPQVSGETQYF; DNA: TGCGCCAGCAGTCAGTCTCGACTCCCACAAGTCTCGGGGGAGACCCAGTACTTC
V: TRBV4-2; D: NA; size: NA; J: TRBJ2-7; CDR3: CASSQDSGGTYYEQYF; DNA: TGTGCCAGCAGCCAAGATAGTGGGGGCACCTACTACGAGCAGTACTTC
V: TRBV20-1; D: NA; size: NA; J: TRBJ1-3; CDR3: CSAPAGEYIYF; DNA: TGCAGTGCGCCAGCCGGAGAATACATATATTTT
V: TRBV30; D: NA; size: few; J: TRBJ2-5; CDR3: CAWSREVKRAQYF; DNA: TGTGCCTGGAGTCGAGAGGTCAAGAGGGCCCAGTACTTC
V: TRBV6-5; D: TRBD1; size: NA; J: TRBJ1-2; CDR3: CASSRDRGGYTF; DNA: TGTGCCAGCAGCCGGGACAGGGGTGGCTACACCTTC
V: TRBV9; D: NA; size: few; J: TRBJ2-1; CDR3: CASSVTEYNEQFF; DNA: TGTGCCAGCAGCGTGACAGAATACAATGAGCAGTTCTTC
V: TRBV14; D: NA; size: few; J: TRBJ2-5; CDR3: CASSPQGGTQYF; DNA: TGTGCCAGCAGCCCTCAGGGGGGGACCCAGTACTTC
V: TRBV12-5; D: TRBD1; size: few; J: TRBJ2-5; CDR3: CASGLGRGLGETQYF; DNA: TGTGCTAGTGGTTTGGGCAGGGGGCTAGGAGAGACCCAGTACTTC
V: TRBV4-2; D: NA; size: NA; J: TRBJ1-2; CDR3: CASSQDRQGAYGYTF; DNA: TGTGCCAGCAGCCAAGATCGGCAGGGTGCCTATGGCTACACCTTC
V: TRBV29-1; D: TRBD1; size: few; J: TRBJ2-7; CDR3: CSVVPLGQGSKEQYF; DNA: TGCAGCGTTGTCCCACTGGGACAGGGGTCGAAAGAGCAGTACTTC
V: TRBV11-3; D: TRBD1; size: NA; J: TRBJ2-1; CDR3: CASSLRGRGGQRFF; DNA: TGTGCCAGCAGCTTAAGGGGGCGCGGCGGACAGCGGTTCTTC